The 21 T cell receptor beta chains given below trace back to one sample, sequenced in a study of blood T cell repertoires in COVID-19. Clones were read by immunoSEQ multiplex PCR, and TCRdb kept only the in-frame ones, dropping some. This sample yields about 59,000 clones, of which approximately 79% are seen a single time; about 3.5% belongs to the top ten. The specimen was peripheral blood. The receptors were gathered from a man aged 55 to 70 with acute or convalescent COVID-19.

The CDR3 is CASSPEPNQPQHF. The CDR3 coding sequence is TGTGCCAGCTCACCAGAGCCAAATCAGCCCCAGCATTTT. V and J are TRBV18 and TRBJ1-5, with D uncertain. This CDR3 contains 13 residues. Looked up from germline, CDR1 is KGHSH and CDR2 is LQKENI. V dropped 2 bases and J dropped 4 bases, with 6 bases sitting between them.

V is TRBV7-2 and J is TRBJ1-2, with TRBD1 matching over 7 bases. V dropped 3 bases and J dropped 5; count of bases not matched to a gene: 12. The CDR3 contains 16 residues. Looked up from germline, CDR1 is SGHTA and CDR2 is FQGNSA. The CDR3 DNA reads as TGTGCCAGCAGCTTTAGTTTTCGACAGGGAGGTTATGGCTACACCTTC. Protein product: CASSFSFRQGGYGYTF.

The chain combines TRBV18 with TRBJ1-2, with TRBD1 matching over 7 bases. The V gene's germline CDR1 is KGHSH and CDR2 LQKENI. The CDR3 totals 15 residues. The V gene end was trimmed by 4 bases and the J gene end by 0 bases; junction bases not matched to a gene: 5. The CDR3 nucleotides are TGTGCCAGCTCACTCGGACAGGTTTCTAACTATGGCTACACCTTC. Its translation is CASSLGQVSNYGYTF.

The chain couples TRBV10-3 to TRBJ2-5; 8 nucleotides align to TRBD2. This CDR3 contains 15 residues. Germline V CDR1 and CDR2: ENHRY, SYGVKD. V shed 3 bases, J shed 5 bases, and the junction held 8 bases outside the gene matches. The chain's CDR3 is CAISDQSSGVETQYF. CDR3 DNA: TGTGCCATCAGTGATCAGAGTAGCGGGGTTGAGACCCAGTACTTC.

The genes are TRBV11-2 and TRBJ1-1; D uncertain. Trimming pared 1 base from V and 3 bases from J, leaving 6 bases between. There are 13 residues in the CDR3. Germline V gives CDR1 SGHAT, CDR2 FQNNGV. CDR3 sequence (DNA): TGTGCCAGCAGCTTAGGGGGAGACACTGAAGCTTTCTTT. This codes for CASSLGGDTEAFF.

The genes are TRBV5-6 and TRBJ2-7, with 10 positions matching TRBD2. The V segment lost 0 bases and the J segment 9 bases; nucleotides outside the gene matches: 15. The CDR3 has 17 amino acids. Germline V gene lookup returns CDR1 SGHDT and CDR2 YYEEEE. CDR3 in DNA: TGTGCCAGCAGCTTGGGTTTTAGCGGGGGGCCGACTACGGGGCAGTACTTC. Protein sequence: CASSLGFSGGPTTGQYF.

This sequence joins TRBV12-3 or TRBV12-4 and TRBJ2-3; no reliable D call. V lost 7 bases to trimming and J lost 2 bases, with 7 bases between them. This CDR3 is built from 12 residues. The CDR3 is CASKENTDTQYF. CDR3 nucleotide sequence: TGTGCCAGCAAAGAGAACACAGATACGCAGTATTTT.

The CDR3 region has the DNA TGTGCCAGCAGCCAGGACAAAGATTTACCCCTCCACTTT. Residues: CASSQDKDLPLHF. The chain links TRBV4-2 to TRBJ1-6; maybe TRBD1 (5 bases). The V gene lost 3 bases and the J gene lost 12 bases, with 12 bases spanning the gap. Germline V CDR1 and CDR2: LGHNA, YNFKEQ. The CDR3 sequence is 13 residues long.

The genes are TRBV12-3 or TRBV12-4 and TRBJ1-1, with D perhaps TRBD1 (6 bases). With 6 bases removed from V and 11 bases from J, the gap between germline ends came to 16 bases. The CDR3 contains 12 residues. The chain's CDR3 is CASRSTGTKAFF. CDR3 DNA sequence: TGTGCCAGCAGGAGTACCGGGACAAAGGCTTTCTTT.

This chain uses TRBV15 with TRBJ2-7; D possibly corresponds to TRBD1 (6 bases). The CDR3 runs 13 residues. Germline V gene data show CDR1 as LNHNV and CDR2 as YYDKDF (reference sequence). Deletions cut 6 bases from V and 3 bases from J, with 12 bases between. This CDR3 is CATRAGDLYEQYF. As DNA, the CDR3 is TGTGCCACCAGGGCAGGGGACCTCTACGAGCAGTACTTC.

V usage is TRBV11-1 and J usage is TRBJ1-1; D possibly corresponds to TRBD1 (5 bases). Germline-derived CDR1 and CDR2 are SGHAT and FQDESV (reference sequence). V was trimmed by 5 bases and J by 1 base, leaving 17 bases between them. There are 16 residues in the CDR3. The chain's CDR3 is CASSTGVVGANTEAFF. DNA for the CDR3: TGTGCCAGCAGCACGGGGGTAGTAGGGGCGAACACTGAAGCTTTCTTT.

The rearrangement joins TRBV10-1 to TRBJ1-6; D perhaps matches TRBD1 (5 bases). The CDR3 totals 11 residues. Trimming shortened V by 8 bases and J by 12 bases, and 11 bases separated the two germline ends. Germline assignment: CDR1 WNHNN and CDR2 SYGVQD (reference sequence). CDR3 loop: CASLSREPLHF. As DNA, the CDR3 is TGCGCCAGCTTATCCAGGGAACCCCTCCACTTT.

The genes are TRBV6-5 and TRBJ2-7; 8 bases line up with TRBD1. The J segment lost 12 bases and the V segment lost 6 bases, leaving 13 bases of the junction unmatched. Germline V lookup: CDR1 MNHEY, CDR2 SVGAGI. The CDR3 totals 13 residues. Written as DNA, the CDR3 is TGTGCCAGCAGAAAGACAGGGGAGCTCGCTAGGTACTTC. Translated: CASRKTGELARYF.

J is TRBJ2-2 and V is TRBV19; 7 bases agree with TRBD2. This CDR3 has 18 amino acids. Germline V gives CDR1 LNHDA, CDR2 SQIVND (reference sequence). Trimming removed 4 bases from V and 1 base from J; junction bases left unmatched: 12. The CDR3 protein is CASSRRGRSFGNTGELFF. The CDR3 nucleotides are TGTGCCAGTAGTAGGCGGGGGAGATCCTTCGGGAACACCGGGGAGCTGTTTTTT. Drawing the rest from reference TRBV19 and TRBJ2-2, the complete variable domain is DGGITQSPKYLFRKEGQNVTLSCEQNLNHDAMYWYRQDPGQGLRLIYYSQIVNDFQKGDIAEGYSVSREKKESFPLTVTSAQKNPTAFYLCASSRRGRSFGNTGELFFGEGSRLTVL.

The chain carries TRBV5-8 and TRBJ1-6; D perhaps matches TRBD1 (5 bases). Trimming cost V 1 base and J 10 bases, with 12 bases left between them. This CDR3 is 14 amino acids long. CDR1 SGHTS and CDR2 YDEGEE come from the germline V gene. The CDR3 protein is CASSLSQGGSPLHF. In nucleotides, the CDR3 is TGTGCCAGCAGCTTGAGTCAGGGAGGATCACCCCTCCACTTT.

The J gene is TRBJ1-2, the V gene TRBV19; D gene uncertain. Between the trimmed V and J ends, which lost 7 bases and 4 bases, there was a span of 16 bases. This CDR3 region has 14 residues. From germline, CDR1 is LNHDA and CDR2 SQIVND (reference sequence). CDR3: CASTFVGQAYGYTF. CDR3 bases: TGTGCCAGTACTTTCGTAGGCCAGGCCTATGGCTACACCTTC.

The chain joins TRBV19 to TRBJ1-1; TRBD1 is a possible D gene (6 bases). V lost 5 bases and J lost 5, with 15 bases in between. In germline, CDR1 is LNHDA, CDR2 SQIVND (reference sequence). The CDR3 runs to 14 residues. CDR3 sequence (DNA): TGTGCCAGTAGTCGAGGGGAGGGGGGGACTGAAGCTTTCTTT. Translated: CASSRGEGGTEAFF.

J is TRBJ2-1 and V is TRBV24-1, with D possibly TRBD1 on 5 matching bases. There are 18 residues in the CDR3. Trimming removed 3 bases at V and 0 bases at J, with 17 bases between. The germline gives CDR1 KGHDR, CDR2 SFDVKD. The CDR3 spells CATSDPGRTLSSYNEQFF. CDR3 nucleotide sequence: TGTGCCACCAGTGATCCAGGTAGGACACTGAGCTCCTACAATGAGCAGTTCTTC.

This sequence joins TRBV7-9 and TRBJ2-7; TRBD1 aligns across 8 bases. Trimming removed 3 bases from V and 7 bases from J; junction bases left unmatched: 5. The CDR3 is made up of 13 amino acids. Germline V gives CDR1 SEHNR, CDR2 FQNEAQ (reference sequence). The chain's CDR3 is CASSFQGADEQYF. The DNA for the CDR3 is TGTGCCAGCAGCTTTCAGGGGGCTGATGAGCAGTACTTC.

The chain uses TRBV18 and TRBJ1-6; maybe TRBD1 (6 bases). The V gene's germline CDR1 is KGHSH and CDR2 LQKENI. V was pared by 2 bases and J by 5 bases, with 13 bases between. The CDR3 has 16 amino acids. CDR3 nucleotide sequence: TGTGCCAGCTCACCATACCAACAGGGCCATAATTCACCCCTCCACTTT. Protein: CASSPYQQGHNSPLHF. Filled out from reference TRBV18 and TRBJ1-6, the complete variable domain reads NAGVMQNPRHLVRRRGQEARLRCSPMKGHSHVYWYRQLPEEGLKFMVYLQKENIIDESGMPKERFSAEFPKEGPSILRIQQVVRGDSAAYFCASSPYQQGHNSPLHFGNGTRLTVT.

This chain joins TRBV29-1 and TRBJ1-2; a possible D gene is TRBD1 (6 bases). The V end was cut by 6 bases, the J end by 3 bases, with 14 bases between. The CDR3 loop spans 13 amino acids. The germline V gene encodes CDR1 SQVTM and CDR2 ANQGSEA. The CDR3, as DNA: TGCAGCGTGAGACAGGCCCTAGACTATGGCTACACCTTC. As protein: CSVRQALDYGYTF.